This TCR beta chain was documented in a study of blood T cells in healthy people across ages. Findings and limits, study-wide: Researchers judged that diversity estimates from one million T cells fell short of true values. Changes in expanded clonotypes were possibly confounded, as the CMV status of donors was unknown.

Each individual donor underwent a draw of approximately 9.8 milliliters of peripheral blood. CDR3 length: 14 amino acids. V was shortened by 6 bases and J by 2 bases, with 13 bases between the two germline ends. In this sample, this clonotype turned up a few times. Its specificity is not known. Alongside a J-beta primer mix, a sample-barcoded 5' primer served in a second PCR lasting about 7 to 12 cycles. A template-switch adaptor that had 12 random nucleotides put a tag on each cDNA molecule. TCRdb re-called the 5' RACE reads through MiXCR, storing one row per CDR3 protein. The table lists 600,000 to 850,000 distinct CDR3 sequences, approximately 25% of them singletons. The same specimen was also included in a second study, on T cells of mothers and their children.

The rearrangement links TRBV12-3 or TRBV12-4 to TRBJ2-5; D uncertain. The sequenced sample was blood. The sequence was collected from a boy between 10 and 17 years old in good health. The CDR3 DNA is TGTGCCAGCAGCCCTCTTAAGATTCAAGAGACCCAGTACTTC. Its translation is CASSPLKIQETQYF.